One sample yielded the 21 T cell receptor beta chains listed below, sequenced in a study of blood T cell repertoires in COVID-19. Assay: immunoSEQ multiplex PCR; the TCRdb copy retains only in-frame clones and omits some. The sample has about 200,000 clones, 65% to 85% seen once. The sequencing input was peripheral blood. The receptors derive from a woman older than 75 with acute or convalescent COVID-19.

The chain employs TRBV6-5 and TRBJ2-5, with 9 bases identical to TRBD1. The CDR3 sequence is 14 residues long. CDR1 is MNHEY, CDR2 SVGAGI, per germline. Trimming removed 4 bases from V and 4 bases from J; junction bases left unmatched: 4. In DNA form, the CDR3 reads TGTGCCAGCAGTTGGGACAGGGAGGGAGAGACCCAGTACTTC. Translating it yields CASSWDREGETQYF.

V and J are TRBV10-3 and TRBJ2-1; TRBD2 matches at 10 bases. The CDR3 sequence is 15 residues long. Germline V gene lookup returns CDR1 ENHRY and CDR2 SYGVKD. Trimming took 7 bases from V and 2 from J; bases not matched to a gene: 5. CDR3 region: CAINPSGGAYNEQFF. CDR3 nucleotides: TGTGCCATCAACCCTAGCGGGGGAGCCTACAATGAGCAGTTCTTC.

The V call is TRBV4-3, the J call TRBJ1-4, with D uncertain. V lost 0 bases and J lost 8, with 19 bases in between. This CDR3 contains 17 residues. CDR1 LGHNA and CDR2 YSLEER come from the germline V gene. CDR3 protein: CASSQEYRTPPGEKLFF. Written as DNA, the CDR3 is TGCGCCAGCAGCCAAGAGTACAGAACCCCGCCGGGAGAAAAACTGTTTTTT.

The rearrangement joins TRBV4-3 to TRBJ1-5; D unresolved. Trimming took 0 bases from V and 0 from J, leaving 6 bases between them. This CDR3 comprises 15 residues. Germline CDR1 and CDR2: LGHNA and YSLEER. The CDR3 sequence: CASSQDYSSNQPQHF. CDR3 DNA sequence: TGCGCCAGCAGCCAAGATTATAGTAGCAATCAGCCCCAGCATTTT.

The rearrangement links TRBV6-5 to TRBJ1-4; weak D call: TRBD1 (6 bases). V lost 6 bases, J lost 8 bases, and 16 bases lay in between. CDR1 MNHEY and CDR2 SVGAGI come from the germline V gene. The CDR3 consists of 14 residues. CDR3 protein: CASRPTGSGEKLFF. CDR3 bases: TGTGCCAGCAGGCCTACAGGGTCTGGGGAAAAACTGTTTTTT.

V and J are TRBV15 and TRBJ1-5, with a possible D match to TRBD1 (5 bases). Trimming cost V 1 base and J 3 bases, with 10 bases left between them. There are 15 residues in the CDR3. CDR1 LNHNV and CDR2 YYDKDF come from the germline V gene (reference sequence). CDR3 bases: TGTGCCACCAGCAGAGTATCAGGGAACAATCAGCCCCAGCATTTT. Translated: CATSRVSGNNQPQHF.

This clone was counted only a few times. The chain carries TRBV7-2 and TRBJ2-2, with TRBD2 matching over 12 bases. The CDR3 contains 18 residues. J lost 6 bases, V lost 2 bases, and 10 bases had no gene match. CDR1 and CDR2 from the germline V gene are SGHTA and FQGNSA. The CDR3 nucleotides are TGTGCCAGCAGCTTAATACAAGGACTAGCGGGGAGGGCCGGGGAGCTGTTTTTT. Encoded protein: CASSLIQGLAGRAGELFF. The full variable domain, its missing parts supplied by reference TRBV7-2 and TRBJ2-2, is GAGVSQSPSNKVTEKGKDVELRCDPISGHTALYWYRQSLGQGLEFLIYFQGNSAPDKSGLPSDRFSAERTGGSVSTLTIQRTQQEDSAVYLCASSLIQGLAGRAGELFFGEGSRLTVL.

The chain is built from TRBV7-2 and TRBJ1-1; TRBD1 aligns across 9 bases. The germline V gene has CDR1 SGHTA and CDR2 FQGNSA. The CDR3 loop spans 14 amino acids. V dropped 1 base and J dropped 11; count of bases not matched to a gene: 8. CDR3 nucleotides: TGTGCCAGCAGCTTAGTCCGGACAGGGGAACGCGCTTTCTTT. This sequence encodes CASSLVRTGERAFF.

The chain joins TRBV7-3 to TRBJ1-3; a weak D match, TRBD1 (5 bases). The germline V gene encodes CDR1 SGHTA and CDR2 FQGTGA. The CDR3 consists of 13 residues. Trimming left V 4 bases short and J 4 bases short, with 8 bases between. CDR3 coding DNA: TGTGCCAGCAGCTCAGACAGCGGAAACACCATATATTTT. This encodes CASSSDSGNTIYF.

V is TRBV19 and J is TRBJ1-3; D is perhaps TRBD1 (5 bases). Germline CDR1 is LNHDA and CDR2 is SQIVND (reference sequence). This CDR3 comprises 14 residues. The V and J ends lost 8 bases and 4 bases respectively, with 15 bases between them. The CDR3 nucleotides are TGTGCCAGTGGATCGCGGGGCGGGGGAAACACCATATATTTT. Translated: CASGSRGGGNTIYF.

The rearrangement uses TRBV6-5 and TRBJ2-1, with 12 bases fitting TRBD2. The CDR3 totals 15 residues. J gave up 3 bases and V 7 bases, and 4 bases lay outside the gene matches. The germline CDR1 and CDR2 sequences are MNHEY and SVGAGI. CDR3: CASIPTSGSYNEQFF. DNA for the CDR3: TGTGCCAGCATTCCGACTAGCGGGAGCTACAATGAGCAGTTCTTC.

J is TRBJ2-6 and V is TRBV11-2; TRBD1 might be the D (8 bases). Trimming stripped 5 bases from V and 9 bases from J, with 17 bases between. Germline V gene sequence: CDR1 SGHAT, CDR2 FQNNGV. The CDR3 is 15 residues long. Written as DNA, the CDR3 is TGTGCCAGCAGCCAGAGACAGGGGAGGGTCAACGTCCTGACTTTC. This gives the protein CASSQRQGRVNVLTF.

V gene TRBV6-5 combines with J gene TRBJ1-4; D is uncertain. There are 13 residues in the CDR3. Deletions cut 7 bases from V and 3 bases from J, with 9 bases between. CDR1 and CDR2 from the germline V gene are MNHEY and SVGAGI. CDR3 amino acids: CASKERSNEKLFF. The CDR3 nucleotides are TGTGCCAGCAAAGAACGGTCTAATGAAAAACTGTTTTTT.

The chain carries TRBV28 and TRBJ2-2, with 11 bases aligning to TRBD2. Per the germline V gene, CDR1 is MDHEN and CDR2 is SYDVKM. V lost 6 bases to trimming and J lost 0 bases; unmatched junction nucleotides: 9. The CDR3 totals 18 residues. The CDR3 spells CASRTNSGRAANTGELFF. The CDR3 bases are TGTGCCAGCAGAACTAATAGCGGGAGGGCCGCGAACACCGGGGAGCTGTTTTTT.

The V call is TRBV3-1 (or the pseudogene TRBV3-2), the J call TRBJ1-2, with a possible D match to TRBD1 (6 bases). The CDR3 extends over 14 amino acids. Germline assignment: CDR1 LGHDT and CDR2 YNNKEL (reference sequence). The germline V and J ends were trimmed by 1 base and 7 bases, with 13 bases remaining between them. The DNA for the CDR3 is TGTGCCAGCAGCCAAGGACAGGTTGTGGGTGGCTACACCTTC. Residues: CASSQGQVVGGYTF.

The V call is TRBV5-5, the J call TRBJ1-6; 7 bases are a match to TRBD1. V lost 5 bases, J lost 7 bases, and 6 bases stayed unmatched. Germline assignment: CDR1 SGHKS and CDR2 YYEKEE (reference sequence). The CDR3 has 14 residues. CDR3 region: CASSNGQANSPLHF. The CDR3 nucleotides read TGTGCCAGCAGTAACGGACAGGCCAATTCACCCCTCCACTTT.

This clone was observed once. DNA of the CDR3: TGTGCCAGCAGCCCCGGGGGCTCTGGAAACACCATATATTTT. This codes for CASSPGGSGNTIYF. The chain employs TRBV9 and TRBJ1-3; TRBD1 is a possible D gene (5 bases). Trimming stripped 4 bases from V and 0 bases from J, with 8 bases between. The CDR3 contains 14 residues. Looked up from germline, CDR1 is SGDLS and CDR2 is YYNGEE.

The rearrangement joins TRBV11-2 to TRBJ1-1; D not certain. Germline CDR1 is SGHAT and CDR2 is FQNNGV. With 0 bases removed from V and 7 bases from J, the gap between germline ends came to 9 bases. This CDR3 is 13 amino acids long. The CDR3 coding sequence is TGTGCCAGCAGCTTAGAGGAGCAAGTTGAAGCTTTCTTT. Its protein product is CASSLEEQVEAFF. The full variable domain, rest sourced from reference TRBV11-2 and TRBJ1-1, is EAGVAQSPRYKIIEKRQSVAFWCNPISGHATLYWYQQILGQGPKLLIQFQNNGVVDDSQLPKDRFSAERLKGVDSTLKIQPAKLEDSAVYLCASSLEEQVEAFFGQGTRLTVV.

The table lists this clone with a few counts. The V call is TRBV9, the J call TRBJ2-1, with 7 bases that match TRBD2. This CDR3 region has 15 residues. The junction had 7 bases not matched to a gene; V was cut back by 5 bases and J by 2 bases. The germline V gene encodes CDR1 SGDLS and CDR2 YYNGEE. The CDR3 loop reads CASSPGRKAYNEQFF. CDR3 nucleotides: TGTGCCAGCAGTCCCGGGAGGAAGGCCTACAATGAGCAGTTCTTC.

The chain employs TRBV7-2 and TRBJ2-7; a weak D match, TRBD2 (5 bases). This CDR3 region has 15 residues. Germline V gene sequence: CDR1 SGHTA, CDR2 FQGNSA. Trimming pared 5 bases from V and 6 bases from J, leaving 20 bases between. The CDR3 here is CASSRDLLGTGEQYF. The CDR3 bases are TGTGCCAGCAGCCGTGACTTACTAGGTACGGGCGAGCAGTACTTC.

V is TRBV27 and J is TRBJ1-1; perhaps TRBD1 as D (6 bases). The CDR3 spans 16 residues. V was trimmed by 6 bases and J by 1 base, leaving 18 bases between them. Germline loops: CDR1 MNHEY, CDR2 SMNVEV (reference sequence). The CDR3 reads CASRNSWGLGNTEAFF. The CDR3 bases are TGTGCCAGCAGAAATAGTTGGGGGCTCGGGAACACTGAAGCTTTCTTT.